This T cell receptor beta chain emerged from a study of blood T cell repertoires in COVID-19. Overall study: COVID-19 samples, acute and convalescent, were from the United States, Italy and Spain. The cDNA or gDNA used as material had been derived from T cells, B-cell-depleted T cells, or PBMCs.

Using immunoSEQ multiplex PCR, the repertoire was profiled, and TCRdb retains in-frame clones only, with some absent. The table records approximately 110,000 clones, approximately 87% of them present only once. The CDR3 runs 11 residues. Trimming took 8 bases from V and 5 from J, leaving 8 bases between them. Germline V gives CDR1 SGHRS, CDR2 YFSETQ. The V call is TRBV5-1, the J call TRBJ2-1; no clear D. This receptor was taken from a woman between 50 and 59 years old with acute or convalescent COVID-19. The sequencing sample was made of peripheral blood. CDR3 region: CASQSHNEQFF. The CDR3 DNA reads as TGCGCCAGTCAATCCCACAATGAGCAGTTCTTC.